The following is a T cell receptor beta chain sequence with its context. V lost 6 bases, J lost 6 bases, and 11 bases lay in between. CDR1 is ENHRY and CDR2 is SYGVKD in the germline V gene. The CDR3 totals 12 residues. The record originates from a study of blood T cells in healthy people across ages. A J-beta primer mix and a sample-barcoded 5' primer were used in a second PCR of about 6 to 12 cycles. All cDNA molecules were each tagged by a template-switch adaptor with 12 random nucleotides. From the 5' RACE reads, TCRdb called clonotypes with MiXCR, one entry per CDR3 protein. The sample yields approximately 800,000 distinct CDR3 sequences, 25% seen once. Isolation per sample recovered at least 6 million PBMCs. The data also belong to a second study, concerning T cells of mothers and their children. As that report states: Extracted RNA, in its entirety, went into cDNA synthesis at around 1.4 ug per 15 ul.

V gene TRBV10-3 combines with J gene TRBJ1-1; the D gene is possibly TRBD1 (6 bases). The material sequenced was blood. The TCR comes from a boy aged 5-17 years in good health. CDR3 region: CAISSDSPEAFF. Written as DNA, the CDR3 is TGTGCCATCAGCTCGGACAGCCCTGAAGCTTTCTTT.